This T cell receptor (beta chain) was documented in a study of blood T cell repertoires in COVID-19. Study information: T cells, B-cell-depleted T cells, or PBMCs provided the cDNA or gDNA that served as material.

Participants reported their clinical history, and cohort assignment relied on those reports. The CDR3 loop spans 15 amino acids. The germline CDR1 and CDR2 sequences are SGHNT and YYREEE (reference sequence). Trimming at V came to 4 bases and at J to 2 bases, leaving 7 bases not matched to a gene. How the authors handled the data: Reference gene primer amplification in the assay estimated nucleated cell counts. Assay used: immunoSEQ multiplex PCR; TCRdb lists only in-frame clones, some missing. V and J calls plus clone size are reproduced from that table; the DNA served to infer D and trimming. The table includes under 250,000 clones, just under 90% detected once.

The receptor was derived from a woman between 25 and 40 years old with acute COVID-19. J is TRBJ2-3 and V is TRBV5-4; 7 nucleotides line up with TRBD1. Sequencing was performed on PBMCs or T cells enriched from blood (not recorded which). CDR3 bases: TGTGCCAGCAGCCCCGGGACAGCGGTCACAGATACGCAGTATTTT. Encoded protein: CASSPGTAVTDTQYF.